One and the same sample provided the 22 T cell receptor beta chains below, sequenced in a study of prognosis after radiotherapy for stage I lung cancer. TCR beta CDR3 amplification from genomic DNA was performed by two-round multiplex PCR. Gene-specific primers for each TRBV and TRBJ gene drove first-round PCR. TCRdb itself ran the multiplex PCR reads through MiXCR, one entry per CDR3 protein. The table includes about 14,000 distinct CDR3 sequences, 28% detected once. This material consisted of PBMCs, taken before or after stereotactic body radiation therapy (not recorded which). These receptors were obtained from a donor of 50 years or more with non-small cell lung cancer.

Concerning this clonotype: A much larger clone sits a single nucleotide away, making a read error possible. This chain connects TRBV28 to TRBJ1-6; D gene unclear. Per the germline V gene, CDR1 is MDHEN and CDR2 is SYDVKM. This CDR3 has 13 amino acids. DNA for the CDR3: TGTGCCAGCAGTTTACCCAGAACTTCACCCCTCCGCTTT. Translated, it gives CASSLPRTSPLRF.

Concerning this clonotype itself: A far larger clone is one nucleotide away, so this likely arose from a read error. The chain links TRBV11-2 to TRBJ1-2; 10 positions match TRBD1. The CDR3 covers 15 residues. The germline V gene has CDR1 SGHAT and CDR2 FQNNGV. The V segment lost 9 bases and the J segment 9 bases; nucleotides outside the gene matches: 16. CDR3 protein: CARSSRDRGYSSYTF. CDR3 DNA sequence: TGTGCCAGAAGTTCGAGGGACAGGGGCTACTCGAGCTACACCTTC.

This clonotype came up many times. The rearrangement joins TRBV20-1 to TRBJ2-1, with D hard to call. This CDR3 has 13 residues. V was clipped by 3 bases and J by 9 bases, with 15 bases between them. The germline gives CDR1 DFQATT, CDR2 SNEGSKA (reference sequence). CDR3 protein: CSARGGAYGEQFF. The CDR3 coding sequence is TGCAGTGCTAGGGGTGGCGCGTACGGTGAGCAGTTCTTC.

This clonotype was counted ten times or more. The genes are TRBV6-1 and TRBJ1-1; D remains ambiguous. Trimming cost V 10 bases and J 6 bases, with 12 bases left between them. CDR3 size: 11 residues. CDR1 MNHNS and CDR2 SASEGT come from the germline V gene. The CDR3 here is CATTTRAEAFF. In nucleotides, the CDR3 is TGTGCCACCACCACCCGGGCTGAAGCTTTCTTT.

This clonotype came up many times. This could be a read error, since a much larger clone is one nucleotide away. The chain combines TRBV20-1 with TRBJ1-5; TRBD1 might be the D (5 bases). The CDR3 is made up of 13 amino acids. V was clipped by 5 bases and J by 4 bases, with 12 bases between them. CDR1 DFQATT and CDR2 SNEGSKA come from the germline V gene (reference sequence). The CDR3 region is CSAAGARNQPQHF. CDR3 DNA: TGCAGTGCTGCCGGGGCTAGGAATCAGCCCCAGCATTTT.

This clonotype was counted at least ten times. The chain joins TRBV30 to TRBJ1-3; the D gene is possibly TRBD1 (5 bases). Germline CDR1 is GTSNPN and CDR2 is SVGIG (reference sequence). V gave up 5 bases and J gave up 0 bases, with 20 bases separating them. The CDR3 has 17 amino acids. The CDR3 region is CAWALGAAAISGNTIYF. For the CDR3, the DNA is TGTGCCTGGGCTTTAGGGGCCGCAGCCATCTCTGGAAACACCATATATTTT.

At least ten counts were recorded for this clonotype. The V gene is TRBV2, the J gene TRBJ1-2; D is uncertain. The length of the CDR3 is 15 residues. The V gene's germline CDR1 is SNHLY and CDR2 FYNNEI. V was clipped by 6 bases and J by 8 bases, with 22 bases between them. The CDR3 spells CASSREAGSVAGYTF. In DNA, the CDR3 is TGTGCCAGCAGCAGAGAGGCCGGCTCCGTGGCGGGCTACACCTTC.

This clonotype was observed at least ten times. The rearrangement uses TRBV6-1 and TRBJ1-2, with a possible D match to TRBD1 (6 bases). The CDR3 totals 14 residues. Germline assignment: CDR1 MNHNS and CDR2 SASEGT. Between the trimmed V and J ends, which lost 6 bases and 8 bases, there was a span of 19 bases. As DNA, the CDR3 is TGTGCCAGCAGCAGGGGACTGGGCTATGGAGGCTACACCTTC. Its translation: CASSRGLGYGGYTF.

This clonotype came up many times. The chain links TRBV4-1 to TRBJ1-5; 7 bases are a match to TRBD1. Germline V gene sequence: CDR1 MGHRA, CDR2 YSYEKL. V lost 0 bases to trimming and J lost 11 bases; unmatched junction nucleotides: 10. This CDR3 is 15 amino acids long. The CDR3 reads CASSQELTGDRAQHF. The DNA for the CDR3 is TGCGCCAGCAGCCAAGAGCTTACAGGGGACCGGGCCCAGCATTTT.

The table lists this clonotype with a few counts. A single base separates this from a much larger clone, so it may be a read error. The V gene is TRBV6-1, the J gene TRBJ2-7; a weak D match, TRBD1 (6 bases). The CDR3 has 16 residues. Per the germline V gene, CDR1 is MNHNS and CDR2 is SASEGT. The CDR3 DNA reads TGTGCCAGCAGGAAATACACAGGGACCCGCGACTACAAGCAGTACTTC. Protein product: CASRKYTGTRDYKQYF.

Here the CDR3 DNA reads TGTGCCAGCAGTCGACTAGACAGGGGCACTGAAGCTTTCTTT. It translates to CASSRLDRGTEAFF. This sequence joins TRBV28 and TRBJ1-1; 8 nucleotides agree with TRBD1. The V segment lost 5 bases and the J segment 4 bases; nucleotides outside the gene matches: 6. This CDR3 has 14 residues. The germline CDR1 and CDR2 sequences are MDHEN and SYDVKM.

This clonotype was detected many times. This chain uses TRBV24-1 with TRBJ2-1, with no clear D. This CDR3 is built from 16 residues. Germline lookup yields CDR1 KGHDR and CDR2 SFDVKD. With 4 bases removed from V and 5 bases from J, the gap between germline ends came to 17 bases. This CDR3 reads CATSDPGGSGDNEQFF. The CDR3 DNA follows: TGTGCCACCAGTGACCCGGGTGGTAGTGGAGACAATGAGCAGTTCTTC.

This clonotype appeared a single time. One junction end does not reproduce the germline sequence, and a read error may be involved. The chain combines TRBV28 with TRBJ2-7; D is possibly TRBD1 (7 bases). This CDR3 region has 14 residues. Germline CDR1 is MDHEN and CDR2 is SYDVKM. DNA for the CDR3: TGTGCCTGCAGTTTGCTGACAGGGAGGCACGAGCAGTACTTC. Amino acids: CACSLLTGRHEQYF.

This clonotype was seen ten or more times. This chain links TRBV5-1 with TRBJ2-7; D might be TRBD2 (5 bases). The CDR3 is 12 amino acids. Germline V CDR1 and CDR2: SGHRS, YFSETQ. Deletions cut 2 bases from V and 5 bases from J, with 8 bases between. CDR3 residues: CASSFSGDEQYF. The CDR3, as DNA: TGCGCCAGCAGCTTCAGCGGAGACGAGCAGTACTTC.

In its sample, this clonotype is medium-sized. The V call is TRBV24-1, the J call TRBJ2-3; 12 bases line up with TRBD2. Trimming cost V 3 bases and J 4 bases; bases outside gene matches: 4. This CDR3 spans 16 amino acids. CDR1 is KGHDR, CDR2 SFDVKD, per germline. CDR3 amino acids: CATSDQTSGSPDTQYF. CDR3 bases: TGTGCCACCAGTGATCAGACTAGCGGGAGTCCAGATACGCAGTATTTT.

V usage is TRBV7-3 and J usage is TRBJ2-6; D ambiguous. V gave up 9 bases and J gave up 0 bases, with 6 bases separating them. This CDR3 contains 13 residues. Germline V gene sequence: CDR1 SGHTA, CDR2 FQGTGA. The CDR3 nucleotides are TGTGCCAGTGGTAACTCTGGGGCCAACGTCCTGACTTTC. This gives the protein CASGNSGANVLTF.

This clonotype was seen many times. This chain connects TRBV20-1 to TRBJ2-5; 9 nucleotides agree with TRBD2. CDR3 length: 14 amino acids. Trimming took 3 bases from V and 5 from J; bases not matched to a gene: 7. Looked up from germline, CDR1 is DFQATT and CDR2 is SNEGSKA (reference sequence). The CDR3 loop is CSASSGLAWETQYF. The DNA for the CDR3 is TGCAGTGCTAGTTCGGGACTAGCATGGGAGACCCAGTACTTC.

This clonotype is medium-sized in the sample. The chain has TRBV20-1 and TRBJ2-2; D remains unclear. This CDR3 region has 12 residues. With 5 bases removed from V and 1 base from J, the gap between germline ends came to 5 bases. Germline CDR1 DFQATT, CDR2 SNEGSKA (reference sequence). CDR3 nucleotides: TGCAGTGCTCCCGGGAACACCGGGGAGCTGTTTTTT. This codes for CSAPGNTGELFF.

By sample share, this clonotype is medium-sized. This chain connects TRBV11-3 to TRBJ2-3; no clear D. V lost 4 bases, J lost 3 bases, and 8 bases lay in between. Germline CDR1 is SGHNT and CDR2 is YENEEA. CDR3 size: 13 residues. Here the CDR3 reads CASSSGVTDTQYF. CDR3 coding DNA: TGTGCCAGCAGCTCTGGGGTAACAGATACGCAGTATTTT.

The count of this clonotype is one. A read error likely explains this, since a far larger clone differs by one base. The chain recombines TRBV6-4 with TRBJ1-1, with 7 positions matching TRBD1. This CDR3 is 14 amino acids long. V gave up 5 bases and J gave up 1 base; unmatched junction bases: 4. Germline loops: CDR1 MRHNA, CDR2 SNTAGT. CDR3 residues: CASSWDRENTEAFF. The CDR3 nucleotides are TGTGCCAGCAGTTGGGACAGAGAGAACACTGAAGCTTTCTTT.

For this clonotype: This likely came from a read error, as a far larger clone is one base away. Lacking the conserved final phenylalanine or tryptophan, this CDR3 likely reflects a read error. CDR3 loop: CAWSEDSVNEQFS. The CDR3 DNA reads as TGTGCCTGGAGTGAGGATAGCGTCAATGAGCAGTTCTCC. The V and J genes are TRBV30 and TRBJ2-5; possibly TRBD2 for D (5 bases). The J call may be faulty, since TRBJ2-1 better matches the DNA end. CDR3 length: 13 residues. Germline CDR1 GTSNPN, CDR2 SVGIG (reference sequence).

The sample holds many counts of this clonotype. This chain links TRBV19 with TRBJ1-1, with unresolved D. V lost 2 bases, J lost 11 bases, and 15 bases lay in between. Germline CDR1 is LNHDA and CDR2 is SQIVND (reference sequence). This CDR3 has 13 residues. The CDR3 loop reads CASSINNGAAAFF. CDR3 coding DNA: TGTGCCAGTAGTATAAATAACGGTGCCGCGGCTTTCTTT. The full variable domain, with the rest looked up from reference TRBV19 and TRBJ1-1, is DGGITQSPKYLFRKEGQNVTLSCEQNLNHDAMYWYRQDPGQGLRLIYYSQIVNDFQKGDIAEGYSVSREKKESFPLTVTSAQKNPTAFYLCASSINNGAAAFFGQGTRLTVV.